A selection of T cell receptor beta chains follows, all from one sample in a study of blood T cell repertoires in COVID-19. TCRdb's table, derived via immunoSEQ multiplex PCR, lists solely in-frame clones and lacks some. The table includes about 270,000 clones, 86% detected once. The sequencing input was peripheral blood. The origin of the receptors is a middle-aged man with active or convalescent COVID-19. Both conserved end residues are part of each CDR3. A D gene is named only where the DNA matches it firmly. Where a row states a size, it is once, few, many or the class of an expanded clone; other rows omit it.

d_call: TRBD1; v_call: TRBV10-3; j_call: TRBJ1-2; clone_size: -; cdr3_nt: TGTGCCATCATCGATCCGGGACAGGGGAACTATGGCTACACCTTC; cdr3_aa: CAIIDPGQGNYGYTF
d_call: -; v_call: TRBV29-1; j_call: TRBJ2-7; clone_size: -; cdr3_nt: TGCAGCGTTGACGAGACAGGCCAACTCTACGAGCAGTACTTC; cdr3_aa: CSVDETGQLYEQYF
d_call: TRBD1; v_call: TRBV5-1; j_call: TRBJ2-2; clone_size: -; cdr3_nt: TGCGCCAGCAGCCCCTCAGACAGGGGGCAGGGGACCGGGGAGCTGTTTTTT; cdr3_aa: CASSPSDRGQGTGELFF
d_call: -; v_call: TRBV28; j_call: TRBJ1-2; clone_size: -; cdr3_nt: TGTGCCAGTCGCGCACCGGGTGGCTACACCTTC; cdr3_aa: CASRAPGGYTF
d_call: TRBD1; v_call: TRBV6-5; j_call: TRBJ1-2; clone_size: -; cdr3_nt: TGTGCCAGCAGTTACCTTCAAGGGACAGTCTATGGCTACACCTTC; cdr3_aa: CASSYLQGTVYGYTF
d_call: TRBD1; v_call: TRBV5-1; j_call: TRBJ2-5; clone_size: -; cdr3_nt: TGCGCCAGCTCAGGGGGCTTGGAGACCCAGTACTTC; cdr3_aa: CASSGGLETQYF
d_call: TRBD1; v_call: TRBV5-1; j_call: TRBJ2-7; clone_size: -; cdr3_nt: TGCGCCAGCGGACAGGGGAAAAGCGAGCAGTACTTC; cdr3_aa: CASGQGKSEQYF
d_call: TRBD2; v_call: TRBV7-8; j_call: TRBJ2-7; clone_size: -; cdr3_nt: TGTGCCAGCAGCTCGTGGGGGGGTAGCGGGAGGGGCTACGAGCAGTACTTC; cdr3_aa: CASSSWGGSGRGYEQYF
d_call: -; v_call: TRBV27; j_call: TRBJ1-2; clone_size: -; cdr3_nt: TGTGCCAGCAGTCGACAGGCGTCCTATGGCTACACCTTC; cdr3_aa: CASSRQASYGYTF
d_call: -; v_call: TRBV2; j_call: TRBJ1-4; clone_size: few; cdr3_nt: TGTGCCAGCAGGGCGGGGCAGAGTAATGAAAAACTGTTTTTT; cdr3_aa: CASRAGQSNEKLFF
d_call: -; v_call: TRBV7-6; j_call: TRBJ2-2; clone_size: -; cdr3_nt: TGTGCCAGCAGCTTAGCGAGTGACATCGGGGAGCTGTTTTTT; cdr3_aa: CASSLASDIGELFF
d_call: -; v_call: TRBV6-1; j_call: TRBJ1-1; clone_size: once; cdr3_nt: TGTGCCAGCAGTGAAGACAGGGACACTGAAGCTTTCTTT; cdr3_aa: CASSEDRDTEAFF
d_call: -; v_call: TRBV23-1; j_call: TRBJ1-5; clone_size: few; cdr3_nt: TGCGCCAGCAGTCGGGGGACACCCTTAGGGAGCAATCAGCCCCAGCATTTT; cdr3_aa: CASSRGTPLGSNQPQHF
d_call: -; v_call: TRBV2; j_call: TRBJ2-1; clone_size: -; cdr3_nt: TGTGCCAGCAGCACCTCTGCGGGGGCGGTTGAGCAGTTCTTC; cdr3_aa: CASSTSAGAVEQFF
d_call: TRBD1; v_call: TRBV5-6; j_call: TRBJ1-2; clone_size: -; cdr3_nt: TGTGCCAGCAGCTTGGAGGGGACAGGGGGCCTTGGCTACACCTTC; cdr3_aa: CASSLEGTGGLGYTF
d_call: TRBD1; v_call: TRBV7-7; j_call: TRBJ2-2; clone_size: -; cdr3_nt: TGTGCCAGCAGACGTTCAGGGGGCCTCGGGGAGCTGTTTTTT; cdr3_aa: CASRRSGGLGELFF
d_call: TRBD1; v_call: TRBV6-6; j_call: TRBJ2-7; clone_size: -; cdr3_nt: TGTGCCAGCAGTTACCCACAGGGGGCTGGAGAGCAGTACTTC; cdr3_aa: CASSYPQGAGEQYF
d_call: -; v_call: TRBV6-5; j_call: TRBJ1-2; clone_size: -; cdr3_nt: TGTGCCAGCACGAGCAGGGAACGAACTGGCTACACCTTC; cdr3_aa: CASTSRERTGYTF
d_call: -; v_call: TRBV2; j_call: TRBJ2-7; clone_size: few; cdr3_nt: TGTGCCAGCATGGGCAAGACCTACGAGCAGTACTTC; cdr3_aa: CASMGKTYEQYF
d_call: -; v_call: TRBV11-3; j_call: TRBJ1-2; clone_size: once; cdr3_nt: TGTGCCAGCAGCTACGGGGAGCCTAGGCCTAATGGCTACACCTTC; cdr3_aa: CASSYGEPRPNGYTF
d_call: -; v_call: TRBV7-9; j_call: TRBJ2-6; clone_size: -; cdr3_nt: TGTGCCAGCGGAGGTGCTGGGGCCAACGTCCTGACTTTC; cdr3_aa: CASGGAGANVLTF
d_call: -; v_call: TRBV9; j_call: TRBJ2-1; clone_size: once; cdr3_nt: TGTGCCAGCAGCGTAGGTACTGACAATGAGCAGTTCTTC; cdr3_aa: CASSVGTDNEQFF
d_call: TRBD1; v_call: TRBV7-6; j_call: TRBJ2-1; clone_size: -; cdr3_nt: TGTGCCAGCAGCTTAATACAGGGGGCGTACTCCTACAATGAGCAGTTCTTC; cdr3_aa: CASSLIQGAYSYNEQFF
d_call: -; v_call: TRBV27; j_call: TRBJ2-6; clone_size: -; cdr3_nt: TGTGCCAGCAGCAGGTCTGGGGCCAACGTCCTGACTTTC; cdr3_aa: CASSRSGANVLTF
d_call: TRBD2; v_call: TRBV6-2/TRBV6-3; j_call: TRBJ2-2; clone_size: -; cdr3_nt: TGTGCCAGCAGTACTTGGCGGGAGGGAGCCGGGGAGCTGTTTTTT; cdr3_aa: CASSTWREGAGELFF
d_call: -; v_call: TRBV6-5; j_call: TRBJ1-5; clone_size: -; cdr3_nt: TGTGCCAGCATGCTAATACGGGGGAATCAGCCCCAGCATTTT; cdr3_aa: CASMLIRGNQPQHF
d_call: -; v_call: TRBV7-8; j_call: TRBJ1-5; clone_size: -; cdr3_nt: TGTGCCAGCAGCTCAGGGGAAGGCCTGCCTTGGGAAAGCAATCAGCCCCAGCATTTT; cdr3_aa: CASSSGEGLPWESNQPQHF
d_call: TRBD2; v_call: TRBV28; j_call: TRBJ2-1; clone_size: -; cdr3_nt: TGTGCCAGCAGTTTGCTTGGTAGCGGGGGTACCAATGAGCAGTTCTTC; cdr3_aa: CASSLLGSGGTNEQFF
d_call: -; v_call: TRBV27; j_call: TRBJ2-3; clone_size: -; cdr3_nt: TGTGCCAGCAGTTTAGGACAGTACACAGATACGCAGTATTTT; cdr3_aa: CASSLGQYTDTQYF
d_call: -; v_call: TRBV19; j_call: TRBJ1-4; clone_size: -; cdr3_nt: TGTGCCAGCGGGCTCCCGGAGGCCGTGGAGGGGAAACTGTTTTTT; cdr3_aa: CASGLPEAVEGKLFF
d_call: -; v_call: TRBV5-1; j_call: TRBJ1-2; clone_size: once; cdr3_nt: TGCGCCAGCAGCGAAGAGAGCTATGGCTACACCTTC; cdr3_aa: CASSEESYGYTF
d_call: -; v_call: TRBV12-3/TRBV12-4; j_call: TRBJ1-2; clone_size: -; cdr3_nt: TGTGCCAGCAGTTTGTTGTCGGGTTATGGCTACACCTTC; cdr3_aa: CASSLLSGYGYTF
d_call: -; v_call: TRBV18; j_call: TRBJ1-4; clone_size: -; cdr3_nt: TGTGCCAGCTCACCTATTAACGAGTTAAAAAATGAAAAACTGTTTTTT; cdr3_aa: CASSPINELKNEKLFF
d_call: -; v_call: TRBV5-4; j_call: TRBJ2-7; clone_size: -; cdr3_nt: TGTGCCAGCAGCTTCCTATTGGGGCCCTACGAGCAGTACTTC; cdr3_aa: CASSFLLGPYEQYF
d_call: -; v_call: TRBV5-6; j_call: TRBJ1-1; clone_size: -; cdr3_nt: TGTGCCAGCAGCTTGGGTGACATCACTGAAGCTTTCTTT; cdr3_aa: CASSLGDITEAFF
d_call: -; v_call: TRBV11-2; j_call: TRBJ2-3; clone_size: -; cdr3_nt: TGTGCCAGCAGCTCGGGACTTCGCACAGATACGCAGTATTTT; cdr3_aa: CASSSGLRTDTQYF
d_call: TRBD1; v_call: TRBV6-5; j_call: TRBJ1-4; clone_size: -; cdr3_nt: TGTGCCAGCAGTACTGGACAGGGTTGGGATGAAAAACTGTTTTTT; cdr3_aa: CASSTGQGWDEKLFF
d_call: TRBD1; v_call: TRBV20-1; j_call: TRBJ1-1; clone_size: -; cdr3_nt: TGCAGTGCTGGGAGACAGGGTGAAGCTTTCTTT; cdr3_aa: CSAGRQGEAFF
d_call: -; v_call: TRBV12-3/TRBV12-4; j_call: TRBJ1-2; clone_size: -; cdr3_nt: TGTGCCAGCAGCATGGACAATGGATATGGCTACACCTTC; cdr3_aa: CASSMDNGYGYTF
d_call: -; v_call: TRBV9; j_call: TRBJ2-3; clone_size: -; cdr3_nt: TGTGCCAGCAGCGCTAGCTCCCAGCAGTATTTT; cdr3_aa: CASSASSQQYF
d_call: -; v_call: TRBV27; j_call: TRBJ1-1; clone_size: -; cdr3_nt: TGTGCCAGCAGTTTATCTGGCAGGACTGAAGCTTTCTTT; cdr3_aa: CASSLSGRTEAFF
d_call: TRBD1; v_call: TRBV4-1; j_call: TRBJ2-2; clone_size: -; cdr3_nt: TGCGCCAGCAGCCACCGGACAGGACCGAACACCGGGGAGCTGTTTTTT; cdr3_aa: CASSHRTGPNTGELFF
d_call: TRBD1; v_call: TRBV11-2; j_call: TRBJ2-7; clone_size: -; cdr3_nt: TGTGCCAGCAGCACAGGACAGGGCGACGAGCAGTACTTC; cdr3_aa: CASSTGQGDEQYF
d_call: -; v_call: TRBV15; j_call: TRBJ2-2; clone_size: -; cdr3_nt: TGTGCCACCAGCAGAAGCGGTACAGGGCGGCACGGGGAGCTGTTTTTT; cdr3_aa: CATSRSGTGRHGELFF
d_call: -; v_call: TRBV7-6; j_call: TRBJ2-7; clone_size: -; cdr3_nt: TGTGCCAGCAGCCCAGGGGGGACAGTGAACTACGAGCAGTACTTC; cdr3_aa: CASSPGGTVNYEQYF
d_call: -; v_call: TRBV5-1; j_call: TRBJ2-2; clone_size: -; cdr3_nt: TGCGCCTCCCGTGGGGGGTTCGACACCGGGGAGCTGTTTTTT; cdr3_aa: CASRGGFDTGELFF
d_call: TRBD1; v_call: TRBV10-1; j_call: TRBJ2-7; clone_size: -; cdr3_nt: TGCGCCAGCAGCCGGGACAGCTACGAGCAGTACTTC; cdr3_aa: CASSRDSYEQYF
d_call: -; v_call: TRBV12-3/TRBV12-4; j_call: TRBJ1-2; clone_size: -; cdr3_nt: TGTGCCAGCAGTTGGGACACGACCTATGGCTACACCTTC; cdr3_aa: CASSWDTTYGYTF
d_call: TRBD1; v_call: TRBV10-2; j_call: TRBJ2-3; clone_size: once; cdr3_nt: TGCGCCAGCAGTCCGGGACAGTATGCAGATACGCAGTATTTT; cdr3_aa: CASSPGQYADTQYF
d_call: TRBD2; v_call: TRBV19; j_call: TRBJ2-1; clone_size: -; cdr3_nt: TGTGCCAGTAGTGTCGGACTAGCGGGGAACTACAATGAGCAGTTCTTC; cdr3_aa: CASSVGLAGNYNEQFF
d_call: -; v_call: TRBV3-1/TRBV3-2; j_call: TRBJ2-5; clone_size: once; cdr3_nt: TGTGCCAGCAGCCCCTCTGGGCAGGCGGAGACCCAGTACTTC; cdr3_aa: CASSPSGQAETQYF
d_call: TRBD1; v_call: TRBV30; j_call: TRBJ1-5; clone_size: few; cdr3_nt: TGTGCCTGGGAGGGGGCAGGGTCTGTGGCCCAGCATTTT; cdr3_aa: CAWEGAGSVAQHF
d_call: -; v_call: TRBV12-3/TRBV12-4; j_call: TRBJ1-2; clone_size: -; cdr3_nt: TGTGCCAGCAGTTTACAGACTAACTATGGCTACACCTTC; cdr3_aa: CASSLQTNYGYTF
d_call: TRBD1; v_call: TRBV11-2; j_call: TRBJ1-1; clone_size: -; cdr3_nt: TGTGCCAGCAGCTCACTAAGAACCGGGACAGGGGTCACTGAAGCTTTCTTT; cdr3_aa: CASSSLRTGTGVTEAFF
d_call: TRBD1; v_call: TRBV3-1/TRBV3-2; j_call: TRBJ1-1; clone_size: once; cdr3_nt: TGTGCCAGCAGCGAGCCGGGACAGGGAACCAATGAAGCTTTCTTT; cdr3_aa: CASSEPGQGTNEAFF